Below, 10 T cell receptor beta chains from the same sample are listed, as sequenced in a study of glioma-infiltrating T cells. Amplification of TCR alpha and beta CDR3 regions from RNA used iRepertoire nested multiplex PCR. TCRdb ran MiXCR on the multiplex PCR reads and lists one entry per CDR3 protein. The sample includes about 140,000 distinct CDR3 sequences, about 39% of them seen just once. Sequencing input: glioma tissue, nonneoplastic brain tissue, or PBMCs (not recorded which). The receptors derive from a human donor with low-grade glioma or glioblastoma, undergoing nonglioma brain surgery, or in good health (not recorded which).

The chain combines TRBV6-1 with TRBJ1-2; the match to TRBD1 covers 9 bases. Germline V gene lookup returns CDR1 MNHNS and CDR2 SASEGT. The CDR3 contains 14 residues. J gave up 6 bases and V 1 base, and 3 bases lay outside the gene matches. CDR3 nucleotides: TGTGCCAGCAGTGAAGACAGGGGGCACGATGGCTACACCTTC. Amino acid sequence: CASSEDRGHDGYTF.

This clonotype was counted only a few times. J is TRBJ2-1 and V is TRBV28; possible D gene TRBD2, 6 bases. The CDR3 length is 16 residues. Trimming shortened V by 4 bases and J by 7 bases, and 20 bases separated the two germline ends. Germline CDR1 MDHEN, CDR2 SYDVKM. The CDR3 coding sequence is TGTGCCAGCAGTTCCTCCGGGGCGGGAAGGTGGAATGAGCAGTTCTTC. This codes for CASSSSGAGRWNEQFF.

This clonotype turned up a few times. This chain links TRBV18 with TRBJ1-1; D remains ambiguous. The CDR3 spans 14 residues. Trimming left V 0 bases short and J 5 bases short, with 10 bases between. CDR1 KGHSH and CDR2 LQKENI come from the germline V gene. CDR3 coding DNA: TGTGCCAGCTCACCACCTAAAGGGAGGACTGAAGCTTTCTTT. It encodes CASSPPKGRTEAFF. The whole variable domain, filled in from reference TRBV18 and TRBJ1-1, reads NAGVMQNPRHLVRRRGQEARLRCSPMKGHSHVYWYRQLPEEGLKFMVYLQKENIIDESGMPKERFSAEFPKEGPSILRIQQVVRGDSAAYFCASSPPKGRTEAFFGQGTRLTVV.

This sequence joins TRBV11-2 and TRBJ2-5; D uncertain. Germline V gives CDR1 SGHAT, CDR2 FQNNGV. This CDR3 contains 13 residues. V was shortened by 6 bases and J by 5 bases, with 13 bases between the two germline ends. CDR3 DNA sequence: TGTGCCAGCAGTCTGCGGTGGGTTGAGACCCAGTACTTC. This gives the protein CASSLRWVETQYF.

V gene TRBV7-2 combines with J gene TRBJ2-1; D gene unclear. This CDR3 is built from 14 residues. CDR1 and CDR2 (germline): SGHTA, FQGNSA. Trimming removed 2 bases from V and 8 bases from J, with 13 bases in between. CDR3 nucleotide sequence: TGTGCCAGCAGCTTAATGATGGGAAGTGATGAGCAGTTCTTC. This sequence encodes CASSLMMGSDEQFF.

In DNA form, the CDR3 reads TGTGCCAGCAGTTCTAACGCAGATACGCAGTATTTT. Translation gives CASSSNADTQYF. This sequence joins TRBV2 and TRBJ2-3; D unclear. Germline CDR1 reads SNHLY; CDR2 reads FYNNEI. Trimming removed 5 bases at V and 4 bases at J, with 7 bases between. The CDR3 length is 12 residues.

Comment on this clonotype: The junction differs from germline at one of its ends, possibly a read error. The chain is built from TRBV6-6 and TRBJ1-5; D perhaps matches TRBD1 (5 bases). CDR3 length: 12 residues. In germline, CDR1 is MNHNY, CDR2 SVGAGI (reference sequence). The DNA of the CDR3 is TGCGCCAGCAGGGCAGGGAGTCAGCCCCAGCATTTT. It translates to CASRAGSQPQHF.

At least ten counts were recorded for this clonotype. V usage is TRBV20-1 and J usage is TRBJ1-2, with D possibly matching TRBD1 (5 bases). Germline V gives CDR1 DFQATT, CDR2 SNEGSKA (reference sequence). Trimming cost V 3 bases and J 4 bases, with 18 bases left between them. This CDR3 spans 15 amino acids. The CDR3 DNA sequence: TGCAGTGCTAGTCCGAACGGTCAGGGACTCTATGGCTACACCTTC. Translated: CSASPNGQGLYGYTF.

This clonotype was seen only a few times. V gene TRBV6-2 or TRBV6-3 combines with J gene TRBJ2-7; 10 nucleotides agree with TRBD1. CDR1 and CDR2 (germline): MNHEY, SVGEGT. The CDR3 has 15 amino acids. The J segment lost 5 bases and the V segment lost 3 bases, leaving 7 bases of the junction unmatched. Here the CDR3 DNA reads TGTGCCAGCAGTTATTTGGGACAGGGGATCCACGAGCAGTACTTC. Amino acid sequence: CASSYLGQGIHEQYF.

The rearrangement uses TRBV28 and TRBJ2-7; 7 positions agree with TRBD2. The CDR3 is made up of 15 amino acids. CDR1 MDHEN and CDR2 SYDVKM come from the germline V gene. The junction had 6 bases not matched to a gene; V was cut back by 4 bases and J by 0 bases. This CDR3 reads CASSSIRGSSYEQYF. Here the CDR3 DNA reads TGTGCCAGCAGTTCAATACGCGGGAGCTCCTACGAGCAGTACTTC.